This T cell receptor (beta chain) was observed in a study of cytomegalovirus exposure and HLA in healthy donors. CDR1 is SEHNR and CDR2 is FQNEAQ in the germline V gene (reference sequence). The CDR3 extends over 14 amino acids. V shed 4 bases and J shed 9 bases, with 13 bases lying between them. The primer mix had 60 Vbeta and 13 Jbeta primers. Profiling relied on immunoSEQ multiplex PCR, and the TCRdb table lists in-frame clones only, not all of them. In the table there are 150,000 to 200,000 clones, 70% to 80% of which are singletons. The study's findings and limits: Immune exposure was documented only through CMV serostatus.

Details on this clone: What it binds is not known.

The clonotype was recovered from a male donor in good health and CMV-seropositive. Material for sequencing was PBMCs. The chain is built from TRBV7-9 and TRBJ1-6; perhaps TRBD1 as D (5 bases). The CDR3 DNA is TGTGCCAGCAGCTCCCTGGGGGGAAGTTCACCCCTCCACTTT. It yields the protein CASSSLGGSSPLHF.